The sequence of this TCR beta chain was determined in a study of T cells after yellow fever vaccination (dated by TCRdb to the late 2010s). About the study as a whole: The SMART-Seq v4 Ultra Low Input RNA kit was used to prepare libraries from fractions with low cell numbers. To track T-cell clones before and after primary and booster YFV17D yellow fever vaccination, bulk TCR alpha and beta repertoires were sequenced longitudinally. The cohort comprised two healthy male donors, one aged 18 to 30 and one aged 30 to 40 years. Blood was drawn at multiple timepoints before and after primary and secondary immunization, with bulk PBMC replicates and cell subsets isolated. Beyond this particular receptor, the publication reports: Computational filtering was required because FACS-sorted repertoires could contain abundant contaminating clonotypes from the bulk population. The secondary T-cell response was weaker than the primary response but faster, peaking on day 5 instead of day 15. Because the study included only a couple of donors, the extent to which the findings can be generalized is limited. A small share of clonotypes occurred in both CD4 and CD8 compartments, likely arising from convergent recombination. After the booster, most of the clones that had expanded following primary vaccination were detected again (almost 98% of CD4 and roughly 88% of CD8), which suggests that memory was broadly maintained.

This clonotype was seen more than once but under ten times. This clone's antigen is unknown. No base-level quality is on record; no much larger clone is a single base apart. TCR cDNA was synthesized by 5'RACE template switching, through which a universal primer site and unique molecular identifiers were introduced. Priming of cDNA synthesis was performed from both the TCR alpha and TCR beta constant segments. Libraries were amplified in two PCR steps, with sample barcodes and sequencing adapters added in the second step. Sequencing of the libraries was done on either Illumina HiSeq 2500 (2x100 bp) or NovaSeq (2x150 bp). For the original study's pipeline: Reads were demultiplexed and collapsed into UMI consensus sequences with MIGEC, and V(D)J alignment was performed with MiXCR. Vaccine-responding clonotypes were defined with edgeR using replicate PBMC samples, requiring FDR below 0.01 and a log2 fold change above 5 up to day 15. CD4 or CD8 identity was assigned to each bulk clonotype according to whether the clonotype was present at higher abundance in the sequenced CD4 repertoire or the sequenced CD8 repertoire. TCRdb reanalyzed the raw reads on its own, using fastp at Q25 for trimming and MiXCR for clone calling, and kept in-frame beta chains. Each entry merges the rows of one CDR3 protein and shows their most common DNA and genes. These V and J calls originate from TCRdb's pipeline instead of the authors' own analysis. The sample contains some 500,000 distinct CDR3 sequences, roughly 13% of them found a single time. The ten largest clones take up over 13% of the sample.

The sample's treatment or condition, from its label and the paper: live attenuated yellow fever vaccine strain. Two biological replicates of bulk PBMCs were collected at each blood-draw timepoint. PBMCs were isolated from peripheral blood using a standard Ficoll-Paque protocol. RNA was extracted with TriZol from bulk PBMCs, CD4 and CD8 fractions, and dextramer-positive and dextramer-negative fractions. Measured from the cysteine to the phenylalanine, the CDR3 is 16 residues long. Of all the DNA, just the CDR3 is kept, 48 bases in frame from base 1. V is cut back by 0 bases and J by 1 base, with 5 bases in the junction unmatched. Per the germline V gene, SGHRS is the CDR1 and YFSETQ is the CDR2.

The source material was PBMCs, sampled on the day of the yellow fever booster vaccination. This receptor chain uses TRBV5-1 and TRBJ2-5, with 8 central nucleotides matching TRBD2. This clonotype was obtained from a young man who received the YFV17D yellow fever vaccine. The bases read TGCGCCAGCAGCTTGGGGACTAGCCTAACCCAAGAGACCCAGTACTTC. Protein translation: CASSLGTSLTQETQYF. With all but the CDR3 taken from the reference TRBV5-1 and TRBJ2-5 genes, the full variable domain is: KAGVTQTPRYLIKTRGQQVTLSCSPISGHRSVSWYQQTPGQGLQFLFEYFSETQRNKGNFPGRFSGRQFSNSRSEMNVSTLELGDSALYLCASSLGTSLTQETQYFGPGTRLLVL.